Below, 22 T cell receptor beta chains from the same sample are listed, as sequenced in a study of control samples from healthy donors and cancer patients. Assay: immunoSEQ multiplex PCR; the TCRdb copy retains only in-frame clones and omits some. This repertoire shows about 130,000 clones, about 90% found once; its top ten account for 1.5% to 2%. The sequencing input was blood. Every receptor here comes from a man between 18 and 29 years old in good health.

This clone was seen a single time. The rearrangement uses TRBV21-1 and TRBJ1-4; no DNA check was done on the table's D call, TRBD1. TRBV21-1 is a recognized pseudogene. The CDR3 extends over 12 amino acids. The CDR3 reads CASRDRVEKLFF. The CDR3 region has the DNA TGTGCCAGCAGGGACAGGGTTGAAAAACTGTTTTTT.

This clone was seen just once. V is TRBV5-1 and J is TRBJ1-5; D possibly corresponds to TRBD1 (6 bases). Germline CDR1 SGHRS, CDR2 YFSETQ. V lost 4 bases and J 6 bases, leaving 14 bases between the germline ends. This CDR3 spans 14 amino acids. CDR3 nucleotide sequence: TGCGCCAGCAGCCAACAGGGTTTGGGTCAGCCCCAGCATTTT. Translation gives CASSQQGLGQPQHF.

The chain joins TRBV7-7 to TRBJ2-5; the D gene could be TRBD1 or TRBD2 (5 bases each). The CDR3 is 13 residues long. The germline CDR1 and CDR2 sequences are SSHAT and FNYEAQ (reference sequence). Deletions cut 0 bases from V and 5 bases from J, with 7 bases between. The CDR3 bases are TGTGCCAGCAGCTTAGCGGGACCCGAGACCCAGTACTTC. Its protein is CASSLAGPETQYF.

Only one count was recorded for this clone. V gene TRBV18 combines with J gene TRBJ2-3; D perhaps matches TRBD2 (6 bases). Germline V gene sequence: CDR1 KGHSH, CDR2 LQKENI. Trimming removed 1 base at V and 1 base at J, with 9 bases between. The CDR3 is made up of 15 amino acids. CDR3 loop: CASSPRSSGTDTQYF. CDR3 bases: TGTGCCAGCTCACCACGTTCTAGCGGCACAGATACGCAGTATTTT.

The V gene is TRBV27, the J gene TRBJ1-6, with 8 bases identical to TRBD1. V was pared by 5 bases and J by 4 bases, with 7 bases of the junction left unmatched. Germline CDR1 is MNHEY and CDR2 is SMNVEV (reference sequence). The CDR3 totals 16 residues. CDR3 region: CASSDDRGTYNSPLHF. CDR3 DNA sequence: TGTGCCAGCAGTGATGACAGGGGAACTTATAATTCACCCCTCCACTTT.

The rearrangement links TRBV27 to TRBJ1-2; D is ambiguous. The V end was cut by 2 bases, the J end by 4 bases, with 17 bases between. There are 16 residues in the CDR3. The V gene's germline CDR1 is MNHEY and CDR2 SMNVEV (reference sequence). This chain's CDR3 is CASSLVRQPTFYGYTF. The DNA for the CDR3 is TGTGCCAGCAGTTTAGTTCGTCAGCCAACGTTCTATGGCTACACCTTC.

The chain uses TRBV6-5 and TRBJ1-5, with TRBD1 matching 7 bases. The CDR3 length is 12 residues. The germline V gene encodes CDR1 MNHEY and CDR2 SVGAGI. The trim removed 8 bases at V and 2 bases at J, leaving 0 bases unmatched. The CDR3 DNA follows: TGTGCCAGCGGACAGGGCAATCAGCCCCAGCATTTT. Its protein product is CASGQGNQPQHF.

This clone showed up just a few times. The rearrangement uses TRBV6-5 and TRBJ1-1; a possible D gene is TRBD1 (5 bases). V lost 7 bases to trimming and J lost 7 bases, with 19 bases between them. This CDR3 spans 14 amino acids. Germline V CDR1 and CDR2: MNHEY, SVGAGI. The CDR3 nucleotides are TGTGCCAGCATTAAACCCGGGGGACCCGGTGAAGCTTTCTTT. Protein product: CASIKPGGPGEAFF.

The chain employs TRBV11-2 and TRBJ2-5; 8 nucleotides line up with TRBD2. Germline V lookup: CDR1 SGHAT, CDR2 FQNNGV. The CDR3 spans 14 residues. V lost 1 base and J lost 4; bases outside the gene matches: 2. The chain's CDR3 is CASSLGRGGETQYF. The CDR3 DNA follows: TGTGCCAGCAGCTTAGGTCGGGGGGGAGAGACCCAGTACTTC. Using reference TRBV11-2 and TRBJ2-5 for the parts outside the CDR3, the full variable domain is EAGVAQSPRYKIIEKRQSVAFWCNPISGHATLYWYQQILGQGPKLLIQFQNNGVVDDSQLPKDRFSAERLKGVDSTLKIQPAKLEDSAVYLCASSLGRGGETQYFGPGTRLLVL.

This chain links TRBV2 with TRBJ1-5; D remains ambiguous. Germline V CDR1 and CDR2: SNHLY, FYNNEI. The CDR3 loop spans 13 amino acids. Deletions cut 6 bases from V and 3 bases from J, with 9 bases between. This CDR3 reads CASRRQLNQPQHF. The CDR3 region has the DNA TGTGCCAGCAGGCGGCAGCTCAATCAGCCCCAGCATTTT.

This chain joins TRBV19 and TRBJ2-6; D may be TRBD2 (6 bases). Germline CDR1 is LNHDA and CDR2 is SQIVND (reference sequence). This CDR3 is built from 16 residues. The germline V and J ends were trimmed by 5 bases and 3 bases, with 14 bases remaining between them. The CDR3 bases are TGTGCCAGTAGTTCCCCCGGGAGCCTTGGGGCCAACGTCCTGACTTTC. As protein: CASSSPGSLGANVLTF. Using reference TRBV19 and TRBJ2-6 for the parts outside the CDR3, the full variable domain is DGGITQSPKYLFRKEGQNVTLSCEQNLNHDAMYWYRQDPGQGLRLIYYSQIVNDFQKGDIAEGYSVSREKKESFPLTVTSAQKNPTAFYLCASSSPGSLGANVLTFGAGSRLTVL.

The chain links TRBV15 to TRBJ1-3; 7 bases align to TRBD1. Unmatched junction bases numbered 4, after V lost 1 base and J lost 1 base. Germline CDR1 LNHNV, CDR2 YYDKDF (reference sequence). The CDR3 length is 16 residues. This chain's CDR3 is CATSRGKTGSGNTIYF. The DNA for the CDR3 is TGTGCCACCAGCAGAGGAAAGACAGGGTCTGGAAACACCATATATTTT.

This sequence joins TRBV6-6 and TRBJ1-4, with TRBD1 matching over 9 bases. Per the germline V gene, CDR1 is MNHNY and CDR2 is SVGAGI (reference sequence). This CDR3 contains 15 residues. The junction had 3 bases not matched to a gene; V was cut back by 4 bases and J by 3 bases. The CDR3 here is CASSLTGGPNEKLFF. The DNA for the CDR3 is TGTGCCAGCAGTTTAACAGGGGGCCCTAATGAAAAACTGTTTTTT.

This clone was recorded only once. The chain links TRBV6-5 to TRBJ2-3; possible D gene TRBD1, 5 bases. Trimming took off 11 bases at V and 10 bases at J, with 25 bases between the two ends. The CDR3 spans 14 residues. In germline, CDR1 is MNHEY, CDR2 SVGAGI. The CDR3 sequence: CAAGQILPSSAQYF. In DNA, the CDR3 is TGTGCCGCAGGACAAATTCTACCTTCCTCTGCGCAGTATTTT.

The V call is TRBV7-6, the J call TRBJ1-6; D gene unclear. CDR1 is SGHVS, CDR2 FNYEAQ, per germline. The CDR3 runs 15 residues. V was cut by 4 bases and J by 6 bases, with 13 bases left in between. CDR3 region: CASSSSIITNSPLHF. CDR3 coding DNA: TGTGCCAGCAGCTCCTCCATCATTACTAATTCACCCCTCCACTTT.

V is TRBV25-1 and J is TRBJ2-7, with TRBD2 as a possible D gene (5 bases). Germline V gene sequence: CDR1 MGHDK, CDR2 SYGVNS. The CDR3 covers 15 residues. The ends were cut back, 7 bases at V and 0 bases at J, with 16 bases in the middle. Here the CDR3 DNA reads TGTGCCAGCACTAGCACATATCCCAGCTCCTACGAGCAGTACTTC. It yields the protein CASTSTYPSSYEQYF.

CDR3 nucleotides: TGTGCCAGCAGTTTACCCCCGGGACAGGTAAACATTCAGTACTTC. It translates to CASSLPPGQVNIQYF. The chain couples TRBV28 to TRBJ2-4, with 8 positions matching TRBD1. V shed 2 bases, J shed 6 bases, and the junction held 6 bases outside the gene matches. Germline-derived CDR1 and CDR2 are MDHEN and SYDVKM. There are 15 residues in the CDR3.

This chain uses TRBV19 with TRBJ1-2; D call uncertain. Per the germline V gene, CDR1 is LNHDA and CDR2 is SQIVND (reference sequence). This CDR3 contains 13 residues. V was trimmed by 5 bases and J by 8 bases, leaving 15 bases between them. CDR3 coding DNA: TGTGCCAGTAGTCCCCTAGGCGGGAAGGGCTACACCTTC. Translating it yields CASSPLGGKGYTF. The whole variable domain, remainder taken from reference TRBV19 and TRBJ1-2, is DGGITQSPKYLFRKEGQNVTLSCEQNLNHDAMYWYRQDPGQGLRLIYYSQIVNDFQKGDIAEGYSVSREKKESFPLTVTSAQKNPTAFYLCASSPLGGKGYTFGSGTRLTVV.

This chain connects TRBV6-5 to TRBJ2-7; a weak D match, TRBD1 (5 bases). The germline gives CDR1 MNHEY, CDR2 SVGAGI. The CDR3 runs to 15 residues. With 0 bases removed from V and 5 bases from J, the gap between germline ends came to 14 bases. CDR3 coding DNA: TGTGCCAGCAGTTACTCGGGGCAGACGCCCCACGAGCAGTACTTC. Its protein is CASSYSGQTPHEQYF.

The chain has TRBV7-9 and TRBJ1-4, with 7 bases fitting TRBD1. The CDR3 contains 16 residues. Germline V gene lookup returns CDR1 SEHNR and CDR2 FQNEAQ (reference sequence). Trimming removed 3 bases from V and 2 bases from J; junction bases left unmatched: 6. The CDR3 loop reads CASSLNTGVTNEKLFF. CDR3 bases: TGTGCCAGCAGCTTGAATACAGGGGTGACTAATGAAAAACTGTTTTTT.

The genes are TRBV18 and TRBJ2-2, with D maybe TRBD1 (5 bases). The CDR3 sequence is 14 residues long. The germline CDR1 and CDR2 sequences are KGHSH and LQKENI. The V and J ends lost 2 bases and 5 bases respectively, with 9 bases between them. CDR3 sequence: CASSPGRTTGELFF. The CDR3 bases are TGTGCCAGCTCACCAGGGCGGACAACCGGGGAGCTGTTTTTT.

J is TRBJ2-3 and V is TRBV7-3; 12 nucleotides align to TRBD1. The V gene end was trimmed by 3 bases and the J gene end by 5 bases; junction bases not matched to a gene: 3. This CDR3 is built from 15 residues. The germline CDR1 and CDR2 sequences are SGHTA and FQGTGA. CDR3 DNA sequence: TGTGCCAGCAGCTTCCGGGACAGGGGGCTAGATACGCAGTATTTT. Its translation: CASSFRDRGLDTQYF.